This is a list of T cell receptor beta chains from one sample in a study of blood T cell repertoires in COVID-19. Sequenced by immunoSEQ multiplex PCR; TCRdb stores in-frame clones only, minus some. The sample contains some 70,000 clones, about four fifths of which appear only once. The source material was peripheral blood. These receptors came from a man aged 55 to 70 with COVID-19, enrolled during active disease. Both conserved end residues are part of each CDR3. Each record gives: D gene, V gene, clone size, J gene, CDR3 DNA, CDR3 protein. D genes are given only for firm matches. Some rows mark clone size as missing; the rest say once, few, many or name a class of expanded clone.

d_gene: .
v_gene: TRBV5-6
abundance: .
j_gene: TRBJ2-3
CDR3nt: TGTGCCAGCAGCGAGCTAGCGGAGTGGGGGCAACATACGCAGTATTTT
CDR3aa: CASSELAEWGQHTQYF

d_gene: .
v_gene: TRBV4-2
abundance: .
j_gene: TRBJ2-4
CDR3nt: TGTGCCAGCAGCCAAGAGGCCCGGGGAAACATTCAGTACTTC
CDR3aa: CASSQEARGNIQYF

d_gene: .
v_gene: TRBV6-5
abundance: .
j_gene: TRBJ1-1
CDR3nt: TGTGCCAGCAGGCCCCAGGGGTGGGGGCCTGAAGCTTTCTTT
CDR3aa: CASRPQGWGPEAFF

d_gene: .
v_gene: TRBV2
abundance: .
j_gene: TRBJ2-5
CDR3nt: TGTGCCAGCATGTGGGGGACACAAGAGACCCAGTACTTC
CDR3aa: CASMWGTQETQYF

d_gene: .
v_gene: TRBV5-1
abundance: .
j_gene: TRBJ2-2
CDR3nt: TGCGCCAGCGCTGATCAGCCCCACAGACACACCGGGGAGCTGTTTTTT
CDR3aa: CASADQPHRHTGELFF

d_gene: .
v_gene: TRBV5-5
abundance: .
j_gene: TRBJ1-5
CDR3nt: TGTGCCAGCAGCTTGGGAAGAGATCAGCCCCAGCATTTT
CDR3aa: CASSLGRDQPQHF

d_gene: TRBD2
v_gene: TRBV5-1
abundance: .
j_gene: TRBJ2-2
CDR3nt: TGCGCCAGCAGCTTGGGAGTGGCGGGGGACACCGGGGAGCTGTTTTTT
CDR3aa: CASSLGVAGDTGELFF

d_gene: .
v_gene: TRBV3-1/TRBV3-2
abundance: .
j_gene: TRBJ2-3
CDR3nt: TGTGCCAGCAGCCAAGGGGAGGGCACAGATACGCAGTATTTT
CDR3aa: CASSQGEGTDTQYF

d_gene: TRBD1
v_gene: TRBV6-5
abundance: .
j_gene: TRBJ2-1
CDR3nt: TGTGCCAGCAGTTACCCTGACAGGGTGGATGAGCAGTTCTTC
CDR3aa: CASSYPDRVDEQFF

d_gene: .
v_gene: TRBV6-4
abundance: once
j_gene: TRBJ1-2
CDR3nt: TGTGCCAGCAGGCCCGCACAGGGATTTCTCTATGGCTACACCTTC
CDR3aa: CASRPAQGFLYGYTF

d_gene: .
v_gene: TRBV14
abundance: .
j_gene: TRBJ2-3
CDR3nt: TGTGCCAGCAGCCAAGTTGAGACTACAGATACGCAGTATTTT
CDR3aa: CASSQVETTDTQYF

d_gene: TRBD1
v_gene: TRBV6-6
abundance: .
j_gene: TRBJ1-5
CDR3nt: TGTGCCAGCAGTTTACAGGGGAAGGGTAGCAATCAGCCCCAGCATTTT
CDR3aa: CASSLQGKGSNQPQHF

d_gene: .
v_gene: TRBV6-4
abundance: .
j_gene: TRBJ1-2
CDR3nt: TGTGCCAGCAGCCAGACCGACATTGGGGGCTACACCTTC
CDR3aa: CASSQTDIGGYTF

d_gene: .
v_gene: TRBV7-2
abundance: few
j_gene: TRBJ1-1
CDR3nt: TGTGCCAGCAGCTTAAGGGGTATGAACACTGAAGCTTTCTTT
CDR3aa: CASSLRGMNTEAFF

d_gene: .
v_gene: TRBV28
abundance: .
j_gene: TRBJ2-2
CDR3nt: TGTGCCAGCAGTTTTCGGAACACCGGGGAGCTGTTTTTT
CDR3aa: CASSFRNTGELFF

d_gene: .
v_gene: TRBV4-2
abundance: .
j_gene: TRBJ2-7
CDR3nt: TGTGCCAGCAGCCAAGGAGGGGGGGCCCACGAGCAGTACTTC
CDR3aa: CASSQGGGAHEQYF

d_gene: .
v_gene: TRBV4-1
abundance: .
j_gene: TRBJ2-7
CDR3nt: TGCGCCAGCAGCCAACCGGGACTCATAACCTACGAGCAGTACTTC
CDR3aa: CASSQPGLITYEQYF

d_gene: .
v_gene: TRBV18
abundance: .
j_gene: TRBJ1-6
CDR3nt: TGTGCCAGCTCACCACCCCTAGGTTTCCAATCACCCCTCCACTTT
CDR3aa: CASSPPLGFQSPLHF